The 20 T cell receptor beta chains below come from one sample, sequenced in a study of blood T cell repertoires in COVID-19. The assay was immunoSEQ multiplex PCR, and TCRdb's table has in-frame clones only and misses some. The data hold about 150,000 clones, with about 85% observed a single time. The material sequenced was peripheral blood. These receptors were taken from a woman in her 70s with COVID-19, enrolled during active disease.

The chain combines TRBV11-1 with TRBJ2-7; D may be TRBD2 (6 bases). Trimming shortened V by 8 bases and J by 0 bases, and 14 bases separated the two germline ends. CDR1 is SGHAT, CDR2 FQDESV, per germline (reference sequence). The CDR3 is made up of 14 amino acids. The CDR3 sequence is CASRPGLSSYEQYF. Written as DNA, the CDR3 is TGTGCCAGCCGACCGGGACTGAGCTCCTACGAGCAGTACTTC.

The chain couples TRBV29-1 to TRBJ2-5; 7 nucleotides match TRBD2. The CDR3 runs 13 residues. The junction had 8 bases not matched to a gene; V was cut back by 6 bases and J by 4 bases. From germline, CDR1 is SQVTM and CDR2 ANQGSEA. The CDR3 region has the DNA TGCAGCGTCGTGGGGTCGGGGGGAGAGACCCAGTACTTC. Translated: CSVVGSGGETQYF.

This clone was detected a few times. The chain joins TRBV15 to TRBJ1-2; D may be TRBD1 (6 bases). The CDR3 has 15 residues. The V gene's germline CDR1 is LNHNV and CDR2 YYDKDF (reference sequence). V gave up 3 bases and J gave up 4 bases, with 15 bases separating them. As DNA, the CDR3 is TGTGCCACCAGCAGTGGCAGGGGCGGTAGCTATGGCTACACCTTC. Amino acid sequence: CATSSGRGGSYGYTF.

CDR3 sequence: CASSLLGQGGSPLHF. CDR3 in DNA: TGTGCCAGCAGCCTACTTGGACAGGGTGGATCACCCCTCCACTTT. The chain has TRBV6-6 and TRBJ1-6, with 8 bases fitting TRBD1. CDR3 length equals 15 residues. CDR1 and CDR2 (germline): MNHNY, SVGAGI (reference sequence). V lost 6 bases and J lost 10; bases outside the gene matches: 11.

This chain joins TRBV12-3 or TRBV12-4 and TRBJ2-1, with D possibly TRBD1 on 5 matching bases. V lost 5 bases and J lost 10, with 6 bases in between. The CDR3 is 10 amino acids. The DNA for the CDR3 is TGTGCCAGCAGTGGGGCGGAGCAGTTCTTC. Amino acids: CASSGAEQFF.

V is TRBV5-5 and J is TRBJ1-5, with D uncertain. The CDR3 is 13 residues long. CDR1 and CDR2 from the germline V gene are SGHKS and YYEKEE (reference sequence). The germline V and J ends were trimmed by 2 bases and 3 bases, with 6 bases remaining between them. CDR3 DNA: TGTGCCAGCAGCTTCCTAATCAATCAGCCCCAGCATTTT. This encodes CASSFLINQPQHF.

This chain uses TRBV5-1 with TRBJ2-7; 8 bases match TRBD2. CDR3 length equals 15 residues. The germline CDR1 and CDR2 sequences are SGHRS and YFSETQ. Trimming removed 4 bases from V and 6 bases from J; junction bases left unmatched: 12. CDR3 sequence reads: CASSRGPAGEGEQYF. The CDR3 bases are TGCGCCAGCAGCCGAGGACCAGCGGGAGAAGGCGAGCAGTACTTC.

The rearrangement uses TRBV11-2 and TRBJ1-2, with TRBD1 as a possible D gene (5 bases). Germline CDR1 SGHAT, CDR2 FQNNGV. CDR3 size: 13 residues. V lost 5 bases to trimming and J lost 6 bases, with 13 bases between them. The CDR3 coding sequence is TGTGCCAGCAGCCCGTTGACGGGGGATGGCTACACCTTC. Translating it yields CASSPLTGDGYTF.

The rearrangement uses TRBV19 and TRBJ2-7, with 8 bases aligning to TRBD1. The germline V gene has CDR1 LNHDA and CDR2 SQIVND (reference sequence). The CDR3 covers 13 residues. Trimming took 5 bases from V and 7 from J; bases not matched to a gene: 7. DNA of the CDR3: TGTGCCAGTAGTGCCAGCACAGGGGGGGAGCAGTACTTC. Amino acid sequence: CASSASTGGEQYF.

The rearrangement links TRBV5-1 to TRBJ1-1, with 8 bases identical to TRBD1. The CDR3 runs to 16 residues. V trimming: 3 bases; J trimming: 0 bases; junction bases outside the gene matches: 7. Germline lookup yields CDR1 SGHRS and CDR2 YFSETQ. CDR3 protein: CASSSQTTGVNTEAFF. CDR3 nucleotide sequence: TGCGCCAGCAGCTCACAAACGACAGGGGTGAACACTGAAGCTTTCTTT.

Regarding this clone: Other DNA sequences in this sample translate to the same CDR3. This chain uses TRBV28 with TRBJ1-4; 9 nucleotides match TRBD1. With V trimmed by 5 bases and J by 8 bases, 12 bases remained unmatched. The CDR3 extends over 16 amino acids. Looked up from germline, CDR1 is MDHEN and CDR2 is SYDVKM. As DNA, the CDR3 is TGTGCCAGCAGTCGATTACCGGGACAGGGTGGGGAAAAACTGTTTTTT. Protein product: CASSRLPGQGGEKLFF.

The chain is built from TRBV5-5 and TRBJ2-7, with D hard to call. CDR1 SGHKS and CDR2 YYEKEE come from the germline V gene (reference sequence). V lost 0 bases and J 4 bases, leaving 11 bases between the germline ends. This CDR3 contains 14 residues. CDR3 coding DNA: TGTGCCAGCAGCTTGGCCGTTTCGGGTTACGAGCAGTACTTC. It translates to CASSLAVSGYEQYF. The full variable domain, with the rest looked up from reference TRBV5-5 and TRBJ2-7, is DAGVTQSPTHLIKTRGQQVTLRCSPISGHKSVSWYQQVLGQGPQFIFQYYEKEERGRGNFPDRFSARQFPNYSSELNVNALLLGDSALYLCASSLAVSGYEQYFGPGTRLTVT.

CDR3 amino acids: CASSLARTGIQTRNSPLHF. CDR3 nucleotides: TGTGCCAGCAGCTTAGCCAGGACAGGGATCCAGACAAGAAATTCACCCCTCCACTTT. The chain is built from TRBV7-8 and TRBJ1-6; 8 bases agree with TRBD1. With V trimmed by 0 bases and J by 7 bases, 14 bases remained unmatched. There are 19 residues in the CDR3. Per the germline V gene, CDR1 is SGHVS and CDR2 is FQNEAQ.

This rearrangement joins TRBV7-9 to TRBJ1-1; D ambiguous. Trimming left V 2 bases short and J 4 bases short, with 11 bases between. The CDR3 is 14 amino acids. Germline V gene data show CDR1 as SEHNR and CDR2 as FQNEAQ (reference sequence). The CDR3 region is CASSLQSFGTEAFF. CDR3 DNA sequence: TGTGCCAGCAGCTTACAATCCTTCGGCACTGAAGCTTTCTTT.

The V gene is TRBV10-3, the J gene TRBJ2-7; 8 positions agree with TRBD1. The V gene's germline CDR1 is ENHRY and CDR2 SYGVKD. The V and J ends lost 7 bases and 0 bases, in that order; junction bases with no gene match: 5. There are 14 residues in the CDR3. The CDR3 bases are TGTGCCATCACCGGGACAGGCAACTCCTACGAGCAGTACTTC. It translates to CAITGTGNSYEQYF.

The chain recombines TRBV5-1 with TRBJ2-2; no reliable D call. Between the trimmed V and J ends, which lost 4 bases and 0 bases, there was a span of 10 bases. This CDR3 is built from 15 residues. Germline assignment: CDR1 SGHRS and CDR2 YFSETQ. This chain's CDR3 is CASSKDTANTGELFF. The CDR3 nucleotides are TGCGCCAGCAGCAAAGACACGGCGAACACCGGGGAGCTGTTTTTT.

The chain combines TRBV5-6 with TRBJ1-1; D is uncertain. Germline V gene data show CDR1 as SGHDT and CDR2 as YYEEEE. This CDR3 region has 13 residues. Between the trimmed V and J ends, which lost 1 base and 3 bases, there was a span of 7 bases. The CDR3 loop reads CASSLSADTEAFF. DNA of the CDR3: TGTGCCAGCAGCTTGTCTGCGGACACTGAAGCTTTCTTT. The full variable domain, with the rest looked up from reference TRBV5-6 and TRBJ1-1, is DAGVTQSPTHLIKTRGQQVTLRCSPKSGHDTVSWYQQALGQGPQFIFQYYEEEERQRGNFPDRFSGHQFPNYSSELNVNALLLGDSALYLCASSLSADTEAFFGQGTRLTVV.

The chain carries TRBV27 and TRBJ2-1; 9 nucleotides line up with TRBD1. The CDR3 has 17 amino acids. Germline-derived CDR1 and CDR2 are MNHEY and SMNVEV (reference sequence). J gave up 4 bases and V 3 bases, and 10 bases lay outside the gene matches. The CDR3 DNA reads TGTGCCAGCAGTTTTAGGGCCGGGACAGGGCCTTACAATGAGCAGTTCTTC. Protein sequence: CASSFRAGTGPYNEQFF.

The chain combines TRBV2 with TRBJ2-1; TRBD2 matches at 13 bases. Germline V gene lookup returns CDR1 SNHLY and CDR2 FYNNEI. With 4 bases clipped from V and 6 bases from J, the junction kept 3 bases outside the gene matches. CDR3 length equals 15 residues. DNA of the CDR3: TGTGCCAGCAGTGCGCGACTAGCGGGGGGCAATGAGCAGTTCTTC. Protein: CASSARLAGGNEQFF. Looking up the rest from reference TRBV2 and TRBJ2-1 gives the full variable domain: EPEVTQTPSHQVTQMGQEVILRCVPISNHLYFYWYRQILGQKVEFLVSFYNNEISEKSEIFDDQFSVERPDGSNFTLKIRSTKLEDSAMYFCASSARLAGGNEQFFGPGTRLTVL.

This chain links TRBV7-9 with TRBJ2-6, with 7 bases fitting TRBD2. The CDR3 is made up of 16 amino acids. Germline CDR1 reads SEHNR; CDR2 reads FQNEAQ (reference sequence). Trimming removed 1 base from V and 4 bases from J; junction bases left unmatched: 4. DNA for the CDR3: TGTGCCAGCAGCTTAGGGTCGGGAGGCGGGGCCAACGTCCTGACTTTC. It encodes CASSLGSGGGANVLTF.